The text below deals with one T cell receptor beta chain. Original handling: Amplifying reference gene primers gave estimates of nucleated cell counts. Method: immunoSEQ multiplex PCR; TCRdb's copy keeps in-frame clones and lacks some. V and J calls and clone size are as listed in that table; D and trimming were resolved from the DNA. The sample records hundreds of thousands of clones, 75% to 90% being singletons. CDR1 MDHEN and CDR2 SYDVKM come from the germline V gene. The J segment lost 2 bases and the V segment lost 4 bases, leaving 3 bases of the junction unmatched. This CDR3 contains 14 residues. The sample originates from a study of blood T cell repertoires in COVID-19. Whole-study context: From the United States, Italy and Spain came samples of acute and convalescent COVID-19.

Adults between about 18 and 89 years of age took part from under 30 US areas. Symptom resolution, clearance, or two negative PCRs marked donors in Cohort 3 as recovered. The sequence came from a man between 60 and 75 years old who had recovered from COVID-19. The rearrangement joins TRBV28 to TRBJ2-5; 8 bases line up with TRBD1. The sequenced material came from PBMCs or T cells enriched from blood (not recorded which). CDR3 sequence reads: CASSSRTGQETQYF. The CDR3 DNA reads TGTGCCAGCAGTTCCCGGACAGGGCAAGAGACCCAGTACTTC.